Detailed here is one T cell receptor (beta chain). The antigen is unknown. The sample is drawn from a study of CD8+CD57+ T cells in acquired aplastic anemia. Study context: Sorted CD4+ and CD8+ cells yielded 2.5 to 3.5 ug of DNA on average.

Study findings and constraints: There were 25 to 30 CD8+ CDR3 sequences that occurred in both patients and controls.

It was genomic DNA that served as the template for profiling TCR beta VDJ and CDR3. TCRdb reprocessed the reads with MiXCR, giving one entry per CDR3 protein. Among approximately 250,000 distinct CDR3 sequences, around 82% were seen once, and the ten largest hold about two fifths. Trimming pared 6 bases from V and 3 bases from J, leaving 24 bases between. The CDR3 sequence is 17 residues long. CDR1 DFQATT and CDR2 SNEGSKA come from the germline V gene (reference sequence). Flow cytometry had shown expanded CD8+CD57+ cells in the patients chosen for sequencing. The gene calls are TRBV20-1 and TRBJ2-1; D possibly uses TRBD1 or TRBD2 (5 bases each). Material for sequencing was sorted CD4+, CD8+, or CD8+CD57+ T cells (not recorded which) from PBMCs. This TCR was sampled from a human donor with aplastic anemia. The CDR3 bases are TGCAGTGCCAGTAGTTGGGGACGCACTACAGACTACAATGAGCAGTTCTTC. Residues: CSASSWGRTTDYNEQFF.